The 10 T cell receptor beta chains presented below share a single source sample, sequenced in a study of blood T cell repertoires in COVID-19. Profiled with immunoSEQ multiplex PCR; TCRdb holds only in-frame clones, not every one. The top ten clones hold about 16% of a sample with about 84,000 clones, about 82% of them seen once. The sequencing input was peripheral blood. Receptors were obtained from an elderly woman with acute or convalescent COVID-19.

The chain has TRBV30 and TRBJ2-4; TRBD2 matches at 9 bases. Germline V lookup: CDR1 GTSNPN, CDR2 SVGIG (reference sequence). Trimming removed 1 base from V and 2 bases from J; junction bases left unmatched: 15. The CDR3 is 19 amino acids. This CDR3 is CAWSGPERGVGGTKNIQYF. For the CDR3, the DNA is TGTGCCTGGAGTGGCCCCGAGCGGGGGGTCGGTGGAACCAAAAACATTCAGTACTTC.

This clone was observed a handful of times. The J gene is TRBJ2-3, the V gene TRBV4-3, with 14 bases lining up with TRBD2. CDR1 LGHNA and CDR2 YSLEER come from the germline V gene. The CDR3 has 16 residues. The ends lost 0 bases at V and 10 bases at J; junction bases unmatched: 6. The CDR3 reads CASSQEGGLAGEAQYF. The CDR3 bases are TGCGCCAGCAGCCAAGAGGGGGGACTAGCGGGGGAAGCGCAGTATTTT.

This sequence joins TRBV15 and TRBJ1-5; 8 positions match TRBD1. Trimming at V came to 0 bases and at J to 5 bases, leaving 9 bases not matched to a gene. Germline V gene lookup returns CDR1 LNHNV and CDR2 YYDKDF (reference sequence). CDR3 size: 17 residues. The chain's CDR3 is CATSRDVGQENYQPQHF. Here the CDR3 DNA reads TGTGCCACCAGCAGAGACGTGGGACAGGAGAACTATCAGCCCCAGCATTTT. Complete variable domain (other parts from reference TRBV15 and TRBJ1-5): DAMVIQNPRYQVTQFGKPVTLSCSQTLNHNVMYWYQQKSSQAPKLLFHYYDKDFNNEADTPDNFQSRRPNTSFCFLDIRSPGLGDTAMYLCATSRDVGQENYQPQHFGDGTRLSIL.

The chain combines TRBV9 with TRBJ1-1; perhaps TRBD1 as D (5 bases). With 5 bases removed from V and 6 bases from J, the gap between germline ends came to 14 bases. CDR3 length: 13 amino acids. Germline CDR1 reads SGDLS; CDR2 reads YYNGEE. CDR3 region: CASRGTGAPEAFF. CDR3 bases: TGTGCCAGCAGGGGGACTGGGGCGCCTGAAGCTTTCTTT.

The chain employs TRBV27 and TRBJ1-3, with TRBD1 matching over 7 bases. The V gene end was trimmed by 5 bases and the J gene end by 4 bases; junction bases not matched to a gene: 5. This CDR3 contains 14 residues. The germline gives CDR1 MNHEY, CDR2 SMNVEV (reference sequence). The CDR3 sequence: CASSPRQGGNTIYF. In DNA form, the CDR3 reads TGTGCCAGCAGTCCCCGACAGGGAGGAAACACCATATATTTT.

V gene TRBV9 combines with J gene TRBJ1-4; perhaps TRBD1 as D (6 bases). CDR1 is SGDLS and CDR2 is YYNGEE in the germline V gene. Trimming left V 4 bases short and J 7 bases short, with 20 bases between. The CDR3 is 16 amino acids. CDR3 region: CASSLAPEGGIEKLFF. The CDR3 DNA is TGTGCCAGCAGCCTCGCACCGGAGGGGGGGATTGAAAAACTGTTTTTT.

CDR3 region: CASSVQGANTEAFF. CDR3 bases: TGTGCCAGCAGTGTTCAGGGGGCAAACACTGAAGCTTTCTTT. The chain carries TRBV6-6 and TRBJ1-1, with 8 bases lining up with TRBD1. Germline loops: CDR1 MNHNY, CDR2 SVGAGI (reference sequence). V lost 5 bases, J lost 2 bases, and 4 bases stayed unmatched. This CDR3 is built from 14 residues.

The chain uses TRBV19 and TRBJ1-2, with 7 positions matching TRBD1. Germline lookup yields CDR1 LNHDA and CDR2 SQIVND (reference sequence). The V segment lost 3 bases and the J segment 3 bases; nucleotides outside the gene matches: 4. CDR3 length: 14 residues. The CDR3 is CASSMVRGDYGYTF. CDR3 nucleotides: TGTGCCAGTAGTATGGTCAGGGGGGACTATGGCTACACCTTC.

This clone has just one count. The V and J genes are TRBV5-1 and TRBJ2-1; 9 nucleotides align to TRBD1. The V segment lost 1 base and the J segment 6 bases; nucleotides outside the gene matches: 11. Germline V gene sequence: CDR1 SGHRS, CDR2 YFSETQ. The length of the CDR3 is 17 residues. CDR3 in DNA: TGCGCCAGCAGCTTGTTCGGGACAGGGTCTTTCGGCAATGAGCAGTTCTTC. Its translation is CASSLFGTGSFGNEQFF.

This clone showed up just a few times. This chain uses TRBV7-3 with TRBJ2-7; D is perhaps TRBD1 (5 bases). Germline CDR1 is SGHTA and CDR2 is FQGTGA. This CDR3 region has 14 residues. The ends were cut back, 2 bases at V and 5 bases at J, with 13 bases in the middle. The chain's CDR3 is CASSLGSRVDEQYF. In DNA form, the CDR3 reads TGTGCCAGCAGCTTAGGCTCCAGGGTGGACGAGCAGTACTTC. The variable domain in full, completed from reference TRBV7-3 and TRBJ2-7, reads GAGVSQTPSNKVTEKGKYVELRCDPISGHTALYWYRQSLGQGPEFLIYFQGTGAADDSGLPNDRFFAVRPEGSVSTLKIQRTERGDSAVYLCASSLGSRVDEQYFGPGTRLTVT.